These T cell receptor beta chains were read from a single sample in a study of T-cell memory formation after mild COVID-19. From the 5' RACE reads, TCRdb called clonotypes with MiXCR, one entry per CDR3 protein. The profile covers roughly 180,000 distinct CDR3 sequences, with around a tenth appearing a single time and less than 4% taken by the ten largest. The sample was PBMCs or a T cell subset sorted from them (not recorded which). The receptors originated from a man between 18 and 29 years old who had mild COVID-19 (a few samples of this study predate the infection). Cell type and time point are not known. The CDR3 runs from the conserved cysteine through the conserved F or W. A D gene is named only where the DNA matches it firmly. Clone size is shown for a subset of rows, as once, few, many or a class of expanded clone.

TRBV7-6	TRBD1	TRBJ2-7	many	CASSSYRGSEQYF	TGTGCCAGCAGCTCATACAGGGGTTCCGAGCAGTACTTC
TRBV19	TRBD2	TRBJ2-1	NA	CASSPRLAGTSSYNEQFF	TGTGCCAGTAGTCCCCGACTAGCGGGGACAAGCTCCTACAATGAGCAGTTCTTC
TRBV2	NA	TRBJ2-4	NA	CASSVGEIAKNIQYF	TGTGCCAGCAGTGTGGGGGAGATAGCCAAAAACATTCAGTACTTC
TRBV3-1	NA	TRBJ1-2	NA	CASSQGQSAVYTF	TGTGCCAGCAGCCAAGGGCAGAGCGCGGTCTACACCTTC
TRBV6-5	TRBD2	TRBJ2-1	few	CASSYSPAGRGEQFF	TGTGCCAGCAGTTACTCCCCAGCGGGGCGGGGTGAGCAGTTCTTC
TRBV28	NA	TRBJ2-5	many	CASSGPVEETQYF	TGTGCCAGCTCCGGGCCAGTTGAAGAGACCCAGTACTTC
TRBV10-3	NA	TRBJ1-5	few	CAIGDSYQPQHF	TGTGCCATCGGGGATAGTTATCAGCCCCAGCATTTT
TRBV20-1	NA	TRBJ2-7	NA	CSAPSRTSREQYF	TGCAGTGCTCCGTCTCGTACCAGTCGGGAGCAGTACTTC
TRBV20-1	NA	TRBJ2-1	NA	CSARDWLGGEQFF	TGCAGTGCTAGAGATTGGCTGGGCGGAGAGCAGTTCTTC
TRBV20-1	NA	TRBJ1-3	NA	CSAGTTSGPGGNTIYF	TGCAGTGCTGGGACCACATCGGGCCCCGGCGGAAACACCATATATTTT
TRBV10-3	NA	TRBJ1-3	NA	CAISEAPFSGNTIYF	TGTGCCATCAGTGAGGCCCCTTTTTCTGGAAACACCATATATTTT
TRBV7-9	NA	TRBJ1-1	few	CASSFQGVAEAFF	TGTGCCAGCAGCTTTCAAGGGGTGGCTGAAGCTTTCTTT
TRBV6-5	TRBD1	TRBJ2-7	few	CASRQTGAYEQYF	TGTGCCAGCAGGCAAACAGGGGCCTACGAGCAGTACTTC
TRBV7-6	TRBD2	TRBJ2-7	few	CASTPGAGPTSYEQYF	TGTGCCAGCACCCCCGGAGCGGGGCCTACGTCCTACGAGCAGTACTTC
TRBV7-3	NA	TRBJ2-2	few	CASSPTRGGAGELFF	TGTGCCAGCAGCCCGACGAGGGGGGGGGCCGGGGAGCTGTTTTTT
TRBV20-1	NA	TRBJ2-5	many	CSASSGQETQYF	TGCAGTGCTAGCAGCGGACAAGAGACCCAGTACTTC
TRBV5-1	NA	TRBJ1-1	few	CASSLEFTDTEAFF	TGCGCCAGCAGCTTGGAATTCACGGACACTGAAGCTTTCTTT
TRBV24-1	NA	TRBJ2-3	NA	CATASSTDTQYF	TGTGCCACCGCCAGTAGCACAGATACGCAGTATTTT
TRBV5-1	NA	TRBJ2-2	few	CASTGEFVNTGELFF	TGCGCCAGCACTGGGGAGTTTGTTAACACCGGGGAGCTGTTTTTT
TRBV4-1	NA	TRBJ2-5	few	CASSHIGGETQYF	TGCGCCAGCAGCCACATTGGGGGAGAGACCCAGTACTTC
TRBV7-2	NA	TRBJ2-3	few	CASSLIGGPLNEDTQYF	TGTGCCAGCAGCTTAATCGGGGGCCCCCTTAATGAAGATACGCAGTATTTT
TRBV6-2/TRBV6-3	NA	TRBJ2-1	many	CASSYSAGPLVNEQFF	TGTGCCAGCAGTTACTCTGCGGGCCCCCTGGTCAATGAGCAGTTCTTC
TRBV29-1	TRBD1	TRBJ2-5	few	CSGRDRASETQYF	TGCAGCGGCCGGGACAGGGCGTCAGAGACCCAGTACTTC
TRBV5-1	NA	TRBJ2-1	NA	CASSQGRGDEQFF	TGCGCCAGCAGCCAAGGCAGGGGTGATGAGCAGTTCTTC
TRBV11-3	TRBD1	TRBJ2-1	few	CASSLERGRSNEQFF	TGTGCCAGCAGCTTAGAGAGGGGGCGTAGTAATGAGCAGTTCTTC
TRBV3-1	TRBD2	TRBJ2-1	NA	CARDRCGGAFTYNEQFF	TGTGCCAGGGACCGGTGCGGGGGGGCGTTCACCTACAATGAGCAGTTCTTC
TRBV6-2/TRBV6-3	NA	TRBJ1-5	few	CASRDPHLSDTANQPQHF	TGTGCCAGCAGGGATCCTCACCTTTCGGACACGGCTAATCAGCCCCAGCATTTT
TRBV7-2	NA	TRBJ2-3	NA	CASSLTASEADTQYF	TGTGCCAGCAGCTTAACGGCTAGCGAGGCAGATACGCAGTATTTT
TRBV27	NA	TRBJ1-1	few	CASSLVARRQLNTEAFF	TGTGCCAGCAGTTTAGTCGCGCGGAGGCAGTTGAACACTGAAGCTTTCTTT
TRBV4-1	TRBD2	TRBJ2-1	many	CASSQPTLASGGLSSYNEQFF	TGCGCCAGCAGCCAACCCACCCTAGCTAGCGGGGGCCTGAGCTCCTACAATGAGCAGTTCTTC
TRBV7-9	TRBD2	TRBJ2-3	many	CASSGGLGADTQYF	TGTGCCAGCAGCGGGGGACTAGGGGCAGATACGCAGTATTTT
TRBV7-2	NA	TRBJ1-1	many	CASSFRGPSGTEAFF	TGTGCCAGCAGCTTCAGGGGCCCCAGTGGGACTGAAGCTTTCTTT
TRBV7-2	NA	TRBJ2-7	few	CASSPPWGLDEQYF	TGTGCCAGCAGCCCGCCATGGGGGTTGGACGAGCAGTACTTC
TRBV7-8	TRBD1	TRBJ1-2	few	CASSLRSVSQGANYGYTF	TGTGCCAGCAGCTTACGTTCGGTTTCGCAGGGGGCAAACTATGGCTACACCTTC
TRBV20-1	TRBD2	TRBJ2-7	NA	CSATVAGLDEQYF	TGCAGTGCTACCGTAGCGGGGCTCGACGAGCAGTACTTC
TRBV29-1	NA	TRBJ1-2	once	CSVMGPNYGYTF	TGCAGCGTCATGGGACCGAACTATGGCTACACCTTC
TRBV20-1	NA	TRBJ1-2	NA	CSARDPRDGGSYGYTF	TGCAGTGCTAGAGATCCTAGGGACGGGGGAAGCTATGGCTACACCTTC